This T cell receptor (beta chain) emerged from a study of beta chain features in type 1 diabetes (dated by TCRdb to the late 2010s). A note on the overall study: Patients and healthy donors did not differ in mean age, gender distribution, total cell number or subset yield. Across all samples, almost 110 million sorted cells were examined, and cell number per subset correlated strongly with RNA yield. Regulatory and stem cell-like memory subsets were obtained from only 8 patients and roughly eight healthy donors, while naive and central memory subsets were obtained from all 30 or so donors. In the study, TCRB repertoires of sorted circulating CD4+ T cell subsets from recently diagnosed type 1 diabetes patients were compared with those of matched healthy donors.

The investigation overall reported the following: PCR may preferentially amplify shorter templates, but because patient and control samples were amplified and corrected together, any resulting skew would affect both groups equally. Type 1 diabetes patients showed a moderate but significant shortening of TCRB CDR3 length in all four CD4+ subsets. Because the HLA sub-analyses included only small numbers of individuals, any influence of HLA type on TCRB rearrangement was left unresolved. At VDJ recombination sites, patients with type 1 diabetes made fewer insertions and deleted more nucleotides, a pattern implying thymic rearrangement abnormalities. Because cDNA rather than genomic DNA was sequenced, highly expressing activated cells could have been over-represented, although no difference in activation and CD3 levels was found between groups. Naive, central memory and regulatory TCRB repertoires appeared to be more similar among patients than among healthy donors.

About this clone: The specificity of this receptor is unknown. Per-nucleotide qualities are absent, and no much larger clonotype sits a single base away.

Each donor gave one peripheral blood draw, averaging approximately 120 mL, which was collected into heparinised tubes. A BD FACSAria II and a panel including CD45RO, CCR7, CD25, CD127, CD95 and CD27 were used to sort naive, central memory, regulatory and stem cell-like memory CD4+ T cells. Every sorted population had a purity above 98%. PBMCs were separated immediately by Lymphoprep density gradient centrifugation and were stained directly, without being cultured. So that batch effects would be minimized, each experiment stained and sorted samples in pairs, pairing one healthy donor with one patient. The entire isolated RNA was reverse transcribed using the High Capacity cDNA Reverse Transcription Kit, and thus expressed TCRB transcripts were sequenced. Deep immunoSEQ sequencing was performed on naive, central memory and regulatory T cell samples, with an average of roughly 3.3 million total reads per sample. After sorted cells were lysed in RLT buffer, RNA was extracted with DNase-treated RNeasy Micro or Mini kits, with the choice depending on cell number. To prevent cross-contamination, every cell subset was processed on its own, while patient and healthy donor samples were processed together. The immunoSEQ multiplex PCR was used to amplify TCRB sequences from cDNA, generating 87-bp fragments that spanned the CDR3 region. Sequencing of the amplicons was done on the Illumina HiSeq platform. On the study's bioinformatics: Synthetic template baselines were used to correct PCR bias computationally, reads within Hamming distance 2 were collapsed, and singletons that could not be merged were discarded. Reads were aligned against IMGT to assign V, D and J genes, CDR3 length and insertions or deletions at six rearrangement sites. Within each subset, clonotype counts were normalized to sorted cell number, after which true diversity and Gini coefficients were computed with the tcR R package. The overlap coefficient, calculated on TCRB nucleotide sequences, was used to quantify repertoire sharing. As a proxy for the pre-selection repertoire, out-of-frame TCRB sequences from naive cells were analyzed. TCRdb provides this immuneACCESS table in a form limited to in-frame rearrangements. Some clones are lacking; in checked studies, under half of them reflect an unresolved V gene, and why the rest are absent is not known. V, J and clone size are those of that table, while D and trimming were read from the DNA. The sample data list 350,000 to 450,000 clones, and more than 11% of these were observed just once. Of the sample, approximately 0.035% is held by the ten largest clones.

Taken from the germline V gene (reference sequence), the CDR1 and CDR2 loops are SEHNR and FQNEAQ. The CDR3 holds 13 amino acids from the cysteine to the phenylalanine. CDR3 DNA is the only sequence kept; it has 39 bases, read in frame from the first base. Relative to germline, V is 5 bases shorter and J is 10 bases shorter, with 17 bases between their ends. The sequence joins TRBV7-9 to TRBJ1-1, and the D gene may be TRBD1, 5 bases matching. The sequence came from a young man in good health. Sequenced input: naive CD4+ T cells from blood. In light of the paper, this sample's cell subset or site label describes: true naive CD4+ T cells. The DNA sequence follows: TGTGCCAGCAGCCCCCGGGGCCCGACGGCAGCTTTCTTT. Its translation reads: CASSPRGPTAAFF.